The 15 T cell receptor beta chains below were found in one sample sequenced in a study of a mutant IDH1 vaccine in newly diagnosed glioma. Time point noted: baseline, week 1 (first vaccination visit). Regarding treatment: pre-vaccination baseline after standard-of-care therapy. The protocol was immunoSEQ multiplex PCR, while the TCRdb copy is restricted to in-frame clones and leaves out a portion. The sample holds some 59,000 clones, about four fifths seen once. The source was PBMCs, collected from a glioma patient treated with radiotherapy, temozolomide or both. The receptor set was obtained from a man aged 18 to 29 with glioma.

The table lists this clone with a few counts. The gene calls are TRBV19 and TRBJ1-1, with 8 bases that match TRBD1. CDR3 length: 14 residues. The V segment lost 10 bases and the J segment 3 bases; nucleotides outside the gene matches: 10. CDR1 is LNHDA, CDR2 SQIVND, per germline (reference sequence). CDR3 in DNA: TGTGCCACCAAAAAAACAGGGGGAGACACTGAAGCTTTCTTT. This translates into CATKKTGGDTEAFF.

V and J are TRBV9 and TRBJ2-2; TRBD1 or TRBD2 may be the D gene (5 bases each). The CDR3 is 16 residues long. The V end was cut by 4 bases, the J end by 0 bases, with 13 bases between. CDR1 and CDR2 from the germline V gene are SGDLS and YYNGEE. The CDR3 spells CASSTGTASNTGELFF. Written as DNA, the CDR3 is TGTGCCAGCAGCACCGGGACGGCCTCGAACACCGGGGAGCTGTTTTTT.

The gene calls are TRBV18 and TRBJ2-2, with D unresolved. The ends were cut back, 3 bases at V and 6 bases at J, with 2 bases in the middle. This CDR3 has 11 amino acids. CDR1 KGHSH and CDR2 LQKENI come from the germline V gene. The CDR3 DNA sequence: TGTGCCAGCTCACCGGCCGGGGAGCTGTTTTTT. It translates to CASSPAGELFF.

V usage is TRBV4-1 and J usage is TRBJ2-7; 8 bases are shared with TRBD2. V was pared by 5 bases and J by 7 bases, with 10 bases of the junction left unmatched. The V gene's germline CDR1 is MGHRA and CDR2 YSYEKL. The CDR3 spans 14 residues. CDR3 DNA sequence: TGCGCCAGCAGCGCCGCGCGGGGGGATTGGGAGCAGTACTTC. It is translated as CASSAARGDWEQYF.

The chain has TRBV6-5 and TRBJ1-5; D is undetermined. CDR1 and CDR2 from the germline V gene are MNHEY and SVGAGI. This CDR3 is built from 13 residues. Trimming took 6 bases from V and 6 from J, leaving 12 bases between them. The CDR3 region has the DNA TGTGCCAGCAGCCAATTAGGAGGTCAGCCCCAGCATTTT. This encodes CASSQLGGQPQHF.

The genes are TRBV12-5 and TRBJ1-3; D gene uncertain. CDR1 and CDR2 from the germline V gene are LGHNT and FRNRAP. V lost 6 bases, J lost 0 bases, and 15 bases lay in between. CDR3 length: 16 amino acids. DNA for the CDR3: TGTGCTAGTGGCACGGGGTCACGAAGCTCTGGAAACACCATATATTTT. Its translation is CASGTGSRSSGNTIYF.

The rearrangement links TRBV29-1 to TRBJ2-3; D remains ambiguous. Germline values: CDR1 SQVTM, CDR2 ANQGSEA. CDR3 length: 13 residues. V was shortened by 1 base and J by 9 bases, with 14 bases between the two germline ends. The CDR3 here is CSVEVVVDVTQYF. DNA for the CDR3: TGCAGCGTTGAAGTAGTAGTGGACGTCACGCAGTATTTT.

This chain links TRBV7-9 with TRBJ1-2; a possible D gene is TRBD1 (5 bases). The germline V gene encodes CDR1 SEHNR and CDR2 FQNEAQ (reference sequence). The CDR3 consists of 13 residues. V lost 7 bases to trimming and J lost 4 bases, with 13 bases between them. Here the CDR3 reads CASIGAGGYGYTF. Here the CDR3 DNA reads TGTGCCAGCATCGGGGCCGGAGGCTATGGCTACACCTTC. Complete variable domain (other parts from reference TRBV7-9 and TRBJ1-2): DTGVSQNPRHKITKRGQNVTFRCDPISEHNRLYWYRQTLGQGPEFLTYFQNEAQLEKSRLLSDRFSAERPKGSFSTLEIQRTEQGDSAMYLCASIGAGGYGYTFGSGTRLTVV.

The V and J genes are TRBV6-6 and TRBJ1-2, with a tentative D call TRBD1 (6 bases). Trimming cost V 7 bases and J 8 bases, with 11 bases left between them. This CDR3 region has 11 residues. Germline V gene data show CDR1 as MNHNY and CDR2 as SVGAGI (reference sequence). This CDR3 is CASTGTLGYTF. The CDR3 region has the DNA TGTGCCAGCACCGGGACACTCGGCTACACCTTC.

The CDR3 bases are TGTGCCAGCCGAGAGACTCCGACGGAGACCCAGTACTTC. Amino acids: CASRETPTETQYF. The V gene is TRBV25-1, the J gene TRBJ2-5; the D is unclear. The V gene's germline CDR1 is MGHDK and CDR2 SYGVNS. CDR3 length: 13 residues. Trimming stripped 8 bases from V and 5 bases from J, with 15 bases between. The full variable domain, its missing parts supplied by reference TRBV25-1 and TRBJ2-5, is EADIYQTPRYLVIGTGKKITLECSQTMGHDKMYWYQQDPGMELHLIHYSYGVNSTEKGDLSSESTVSRIRTEHFPLTLESARPSHTSQYLCASRETPTETQYFGPGTRLLVL.

The V call is TRBV4-1, the J call TRBJ1-3, with 7 bases identical to TRBD1. CDR3 size: 16 residues. Looked up from germline, CDR1 is MGHRA and CDR2 is YSYEKL. The trim removed 1 base at V and 0 bases at J, leaving 3 bases unmatched. Here the CDR3 DNA reads TGCGCCAGCAGCCAAGCCGGGACAGCCTCTGGAAACACCATATATTTT. As protein: CASSQAGTASGNTIYF.

The CDR3 DNA reads TGTGCCAGCAGCCATCGACAGGCACTATCTTCCTCCTACGAGCAGTACTTC. Encoded protein: CASSHRQALSSSYEQYF. The rearrangement uses TRBV14 and TRBJ2-7; tentatively, D is TRBD1 (6 bases). The V end was cut by 3 bases, the J end by 0 bases, with 18 bases between. CDR1 and CDR2 (germline): SGHDN, FVKESK. This CDR3 is built from 17 residues.

This sequence joins TRBV6-1 and TRBJ1-1; D is unclear. This CDR3 has 14 residues. Germline V gene sequence: CDR1 MNHNS, CDR2 SASEGT. Trimming cost V 7 bases and J 0 bases, with 12 bases left between them. The CDR3 reads CASTSSVVNTEAFF. The DNA for the CDR3 is TGTGCCAGCACCTCTAGTGTGGTGAACACTGAAGCTTTCTTT.

This clone was seen a handful of times. The chain uses TRBV5-1 and TRBJ1-2; D is uncertain. CDR3 length equals 13 residues. CDR1 is SGHRS, CDR2 YFSETQ, per germline. Trimming cost V 0 bases and J 8 bases, with 11 bases left between them. The CDR3 reads CASSLDSTGGYTF. CDR3 nucleotides: TGCGCCAGCAGCTTGGACAGTACGGGGGGCTACACCTTC.

This clone was detected only a few times. V usage is TRBV19 and J usage is TRBJ1-1; D ambiguous. This CDR3 is 18 amino acids long. Trimming removed 5 bases at V and 0 bases at J, with 22 bases between. CDR1 and CDR2 from the germline V gene are LNHDA and SQIVND (reference sequence). The CDR3 region is CASSPRTQMGDMNTEAFF. CDR3 nucleotides: TGTGCCAGTAGTCCCCGGACCCAGATGGGAGACATGAACACTGAAGCTTTCTTT.